This T cell receptor (beta chain) was observed in a study of blood T cell repertoires in COVID-19. Study as a whole: The samples span acute and convalescent COVID-19 from the United States, Italy and Spain. Nucleic acid was either cDNA or gDNA, and it came from T cells, B-cell-depleted T cells, or PBMCs.

As processed by the authors: Amplification from reference gene primers served as the basis for estimated nucleated cell counts. The protocol was immunoSEQ multiplex PCR, while the TCRdb copy is restricted to in-frame clones and leaves out a portion. D and trimming come from the DNA, and the V and J calls and clone size come from that table. The table records about 80,000 clones, 89% of them present only once. CDR1 is MNHEY, CDR2 SVGAGI, per germline. This CDR3 region has 16 residues. V gave up 2 bases and J gave up 3 bases, with 16 bases separating them. This receptor was obtained from a man between 70 and 80 years old with active or convalescent COVID-19. This sequence joins TRBV6-5 and TRBJ1-1; TRBD1 might be the D (5 bases). The sample taken for sequencing was peripheral blood. CDR3 in DNA: TGTGCCAGCAGTTACCGAGTGGCAGGGATCTACACTGAAGCTTTCTTT. This translates into CASSYRVAGIYTEAFF.